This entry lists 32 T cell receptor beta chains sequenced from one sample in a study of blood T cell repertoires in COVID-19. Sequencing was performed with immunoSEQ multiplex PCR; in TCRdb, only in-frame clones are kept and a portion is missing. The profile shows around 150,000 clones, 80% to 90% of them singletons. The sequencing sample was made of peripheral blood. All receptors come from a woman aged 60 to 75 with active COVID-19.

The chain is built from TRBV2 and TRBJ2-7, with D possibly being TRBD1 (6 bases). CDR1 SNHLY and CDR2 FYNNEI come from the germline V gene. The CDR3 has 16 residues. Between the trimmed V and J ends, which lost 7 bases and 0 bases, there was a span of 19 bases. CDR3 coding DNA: TGTGCCAGCAATGAGACAGGCGCCCTAAGCTCCTACGAGCAGTACTTC. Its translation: CASNETGALSSYEQYF.

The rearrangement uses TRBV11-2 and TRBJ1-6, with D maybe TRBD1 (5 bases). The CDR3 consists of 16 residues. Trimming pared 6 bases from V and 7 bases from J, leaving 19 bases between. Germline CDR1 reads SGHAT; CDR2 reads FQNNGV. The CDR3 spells CASSPRGGAFNSPLHF. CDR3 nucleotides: TGTGCCAGCAGTCCCCGTGGAGGGGCTTTCAATTCACCCCTCCACTTT. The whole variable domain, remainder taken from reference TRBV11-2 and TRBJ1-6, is EAGVAQSPRYKIIEKRQSVAFWCNPISGHATLYWYQQILGQGPKLLIQFQNNGVVDDSQLPKDRFSAERLKGVDSTLKIQPAKLEDSAVYLCASSPRGGAFNSPLHFGNGTRLTVT.

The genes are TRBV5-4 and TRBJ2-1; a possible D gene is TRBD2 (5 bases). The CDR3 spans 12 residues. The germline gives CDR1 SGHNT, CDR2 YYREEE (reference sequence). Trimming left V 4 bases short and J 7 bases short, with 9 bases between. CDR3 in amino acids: CASSVRRNEQFF. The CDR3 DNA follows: TGTGCCAGCAGCGTCCGGAGGAATGAGCAGTTCTTC.

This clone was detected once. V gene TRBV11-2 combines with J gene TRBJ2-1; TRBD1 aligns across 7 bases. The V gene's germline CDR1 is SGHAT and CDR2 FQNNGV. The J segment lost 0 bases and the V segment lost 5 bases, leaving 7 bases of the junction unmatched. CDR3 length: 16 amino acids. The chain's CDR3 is CASSMLQGSSYNEQFF. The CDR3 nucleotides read TGTGCCAGCAGCATGTTACAGGGGAGCTCCTACAATGAGCAGTTCTTC. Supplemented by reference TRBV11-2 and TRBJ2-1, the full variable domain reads EAGVAQSPRYKIIEKRQSVAFWCNPISGHATLYWYQQILGQGPKLLIQFQNNGVVDDSQLPKDRFSAERLKGVDSTLKIQPAKLEDSAVYLCASSMLQGSSYNEQFFGPGTRLTVL.

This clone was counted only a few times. The CDR3 loop is CTSSQDRLAGNYEQYF. CDR3 nucleotide sequence: TGCACCAGCAGCCAAGATAGACTAGCGGGGAACTACGAGCAGTACTTC. This sequence joins TRBV1 and TRBJ2-7; the table's D call TRBD2 went unverified against the DNA. TRBV1 corresponds to a pseudogene. This CDR3 region has 16 residues.

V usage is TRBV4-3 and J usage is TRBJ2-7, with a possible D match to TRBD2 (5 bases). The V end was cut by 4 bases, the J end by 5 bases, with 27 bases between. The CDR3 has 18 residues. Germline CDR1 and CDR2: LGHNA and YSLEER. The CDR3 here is CASSLKYRLSGEEDEQYF. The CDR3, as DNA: TGCGCCAGCAGCCTCAAGTATCGGCTCAGCGGAGAGGAAGACGAGCAGTACTTC.

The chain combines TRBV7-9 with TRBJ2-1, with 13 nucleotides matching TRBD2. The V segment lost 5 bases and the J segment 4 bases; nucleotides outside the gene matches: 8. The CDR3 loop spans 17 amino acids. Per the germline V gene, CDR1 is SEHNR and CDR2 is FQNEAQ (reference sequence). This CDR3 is CASSRGLAGVFYNEQFF. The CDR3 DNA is TGTGCCAGCAGCCGCGGACTAGCGGGGGTTTTTTACAATGAGCAGTTCTTC.

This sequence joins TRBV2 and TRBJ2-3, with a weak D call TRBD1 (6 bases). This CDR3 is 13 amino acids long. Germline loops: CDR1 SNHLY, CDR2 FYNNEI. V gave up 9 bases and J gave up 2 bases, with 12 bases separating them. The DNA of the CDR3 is TGTGCCAGTACCACAGGGATCACAGATACGCAGTATTTT. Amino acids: CASTTGITDTQYF.

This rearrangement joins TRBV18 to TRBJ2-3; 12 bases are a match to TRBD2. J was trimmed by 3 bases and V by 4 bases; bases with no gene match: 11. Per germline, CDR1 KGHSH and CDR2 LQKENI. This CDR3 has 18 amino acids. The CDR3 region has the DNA TGTGCCAGCTCACTTAAGAGACTAGCGGGAGCGCGGACAGATACGCAGTATTTT. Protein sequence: CASSLKRLAGARTDTQYF.

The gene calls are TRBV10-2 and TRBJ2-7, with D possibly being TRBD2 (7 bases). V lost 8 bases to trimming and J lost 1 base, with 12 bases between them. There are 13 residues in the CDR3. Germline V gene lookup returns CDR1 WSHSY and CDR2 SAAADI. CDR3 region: CASGGAGSYEQYF. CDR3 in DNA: TGCGCCAGCGGGGGGGCAGGGTCCTACGAGCAGTACTTC.

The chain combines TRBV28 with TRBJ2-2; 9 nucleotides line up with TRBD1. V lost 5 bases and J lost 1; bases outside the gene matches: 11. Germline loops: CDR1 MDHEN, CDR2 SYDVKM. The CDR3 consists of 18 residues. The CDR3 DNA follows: TGTGCCAGCAGTCCATCCCTAGGGACAGGGCTGAACACCGGGGAGCTGTTTTTT. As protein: CASSPSLGTGLNTGELFF.

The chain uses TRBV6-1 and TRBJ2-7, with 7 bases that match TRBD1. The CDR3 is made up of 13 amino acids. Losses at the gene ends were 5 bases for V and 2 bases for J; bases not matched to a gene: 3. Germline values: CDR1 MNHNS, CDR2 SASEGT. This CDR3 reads CASSRDSAYEQYF. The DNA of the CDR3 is TGTGCCAGCAGTCGGGACAGTGCCTACGAGCAGTACTTC.

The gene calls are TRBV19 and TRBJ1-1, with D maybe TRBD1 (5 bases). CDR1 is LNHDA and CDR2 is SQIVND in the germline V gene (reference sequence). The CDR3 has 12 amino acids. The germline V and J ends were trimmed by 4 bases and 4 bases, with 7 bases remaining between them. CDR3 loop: CASSKGFTEAFF. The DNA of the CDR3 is TGTGCCAGTAGTAAGGGGTTCACTGAAGCTTTCTTT.

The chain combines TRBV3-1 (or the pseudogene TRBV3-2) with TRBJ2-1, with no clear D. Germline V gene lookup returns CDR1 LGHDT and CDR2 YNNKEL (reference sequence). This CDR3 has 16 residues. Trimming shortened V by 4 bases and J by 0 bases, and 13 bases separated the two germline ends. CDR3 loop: CASSRLIASSYNEQFF. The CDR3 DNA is TGTGCCAGCAGCCGCCTTATAGCAAGCTCCTACAATGAGCAGTTCTTC.

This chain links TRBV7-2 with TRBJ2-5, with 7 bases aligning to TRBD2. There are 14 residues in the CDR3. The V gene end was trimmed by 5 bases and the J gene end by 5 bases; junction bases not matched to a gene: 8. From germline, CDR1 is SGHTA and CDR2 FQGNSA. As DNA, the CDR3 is TGTGCCAGCAGCCCCATGCCGCGGGGGGAGACCCAGTACTTC. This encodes CASSPMPRGETQYF.

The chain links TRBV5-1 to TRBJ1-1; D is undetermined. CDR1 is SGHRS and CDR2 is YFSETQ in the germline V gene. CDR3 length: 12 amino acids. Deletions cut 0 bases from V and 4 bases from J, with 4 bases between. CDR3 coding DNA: TGCGCCAGCAGCTTGGACATCACTGAAGCTTTCTTT. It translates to CASSLDITEAFF. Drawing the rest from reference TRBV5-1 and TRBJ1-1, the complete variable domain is KAGVTQTPRYLIKTRGQQVTLSCSPISGHRSVSWYQQTPGQGLQFLFEYFSETQRNKGNFPGRFSGRQFSNSRSEMNVSTLELGDSALYLCASSLDITEAFFGQGTRLTVV.

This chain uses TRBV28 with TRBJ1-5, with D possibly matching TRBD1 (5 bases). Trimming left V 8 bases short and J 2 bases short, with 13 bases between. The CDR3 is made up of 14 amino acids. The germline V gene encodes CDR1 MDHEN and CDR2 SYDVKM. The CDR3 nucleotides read TGTGCCAGCTGGAGGCCGGGGGGCAATCAGCCCCAGCATTTT. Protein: CASWRPGGNQPQHF. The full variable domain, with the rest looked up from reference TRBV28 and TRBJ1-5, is DVKVTQSSRYLVKRTGEKVFLECVQDMDHENMFWYRQDPGLGLRLIYFSYDVKMKEKGDIPEGYSVSREKKERFSLILESASTNQTSMYLCASWRPGGNQPQHFGDGTRLSIL.

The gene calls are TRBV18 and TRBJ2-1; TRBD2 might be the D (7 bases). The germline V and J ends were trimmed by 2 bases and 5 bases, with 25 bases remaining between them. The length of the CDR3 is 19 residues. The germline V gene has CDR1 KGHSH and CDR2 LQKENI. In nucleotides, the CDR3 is TGTGCCAGCTCACCATTCTCCCTGGGGGCGGGAGTCCCCCACAATGAGCAGTTCTTC. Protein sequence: CASSPFSLGAGVPHNEQFF.

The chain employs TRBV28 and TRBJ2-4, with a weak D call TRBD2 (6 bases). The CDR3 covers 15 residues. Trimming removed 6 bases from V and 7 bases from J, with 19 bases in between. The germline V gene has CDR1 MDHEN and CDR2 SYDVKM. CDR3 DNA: TGTGCCAGCAGCCCAACCAGCCCCCGGGGGAACATTCAGTACTTC. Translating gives CASSPTSPRGNIQYF.

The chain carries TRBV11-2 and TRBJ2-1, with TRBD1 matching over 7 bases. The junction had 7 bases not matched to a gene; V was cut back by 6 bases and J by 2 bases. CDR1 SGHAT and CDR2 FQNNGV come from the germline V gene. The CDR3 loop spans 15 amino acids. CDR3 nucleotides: TGTGCCAGCAGTAGACAGGGTAAAGCCTACAATGAGCAGTTCTTC. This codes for CASSRQGKAYNEQFF. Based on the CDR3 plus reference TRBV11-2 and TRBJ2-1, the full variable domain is EAGVAQSPRYKIIEKRQSVAFWCNPISGHATLYWYQQILGQGPKLLIQFQNNGVVDDSQLPKDRFSAERLKGVDSTLKIQPAKLEDSAVYLCASSRQGKAYNEQFFGPGTRLTVL.

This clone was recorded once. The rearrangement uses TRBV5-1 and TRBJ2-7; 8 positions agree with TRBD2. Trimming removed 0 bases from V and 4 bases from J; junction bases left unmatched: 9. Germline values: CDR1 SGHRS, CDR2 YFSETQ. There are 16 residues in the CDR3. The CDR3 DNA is TGCGCCAGCAGCTTGGTGGGACTAGTGGGACATTACGAGCAGTACTTC. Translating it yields CASSLVGLVGHYEQYF.

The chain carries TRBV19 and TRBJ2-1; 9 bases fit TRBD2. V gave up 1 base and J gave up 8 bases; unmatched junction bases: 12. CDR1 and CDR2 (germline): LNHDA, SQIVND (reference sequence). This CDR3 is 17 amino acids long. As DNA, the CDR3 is TGTGCCAGTAGTATAGGAGCGGGAGGACTAGCGATGGATGAGCAGTTCTTC. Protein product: CASSIGAGGLAMDEQFF.

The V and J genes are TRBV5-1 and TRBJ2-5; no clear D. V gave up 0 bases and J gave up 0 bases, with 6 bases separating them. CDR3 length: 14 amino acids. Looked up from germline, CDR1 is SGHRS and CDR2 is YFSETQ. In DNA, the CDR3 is TGCGCCAGCAGCTTGGGGCCCCACCAAGAGACCCAGTACTTC. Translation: CASSLGPHQETQYF. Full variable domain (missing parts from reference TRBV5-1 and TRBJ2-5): KAGVTQTPRYLIKTRGQQVTLSCSPISGHRSVSWYQQTPGQGLQFLFEYFSETQRNKGNFPGRFSGRQFSNSRSEMNVSTLELGDSALYLCASSLGPHQETQYFGPGTRLLVL.

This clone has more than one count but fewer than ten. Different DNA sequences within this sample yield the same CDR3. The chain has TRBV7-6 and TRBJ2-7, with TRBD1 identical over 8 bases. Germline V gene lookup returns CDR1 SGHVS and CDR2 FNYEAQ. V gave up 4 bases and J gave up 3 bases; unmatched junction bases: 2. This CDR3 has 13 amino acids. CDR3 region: CASSSGQDYEQYF. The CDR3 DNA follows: TGTGCCAGCAGCTCGGGACAGGACTACGAGCAGTACTTC. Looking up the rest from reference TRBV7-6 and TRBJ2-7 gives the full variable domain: GAGVSQSPRYKVTKRGQDVALRCDPISGHVSLYWYRQALGQGPEFLTYFNYEAQQDKSGLPNDRFSAERPEGSISTLTIQRTEQRDSAMYRCASSSGQDYEQYFGPGTRLTVT.

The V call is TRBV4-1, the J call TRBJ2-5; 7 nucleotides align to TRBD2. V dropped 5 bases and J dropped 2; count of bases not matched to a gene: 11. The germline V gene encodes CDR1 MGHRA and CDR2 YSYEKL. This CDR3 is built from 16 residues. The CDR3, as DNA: TGCGCCAGCAGCGGAGGAGCGGGACGTAGACAAGAGACCCAGTACTTC. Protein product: CASSGGAGRRQETQYF.

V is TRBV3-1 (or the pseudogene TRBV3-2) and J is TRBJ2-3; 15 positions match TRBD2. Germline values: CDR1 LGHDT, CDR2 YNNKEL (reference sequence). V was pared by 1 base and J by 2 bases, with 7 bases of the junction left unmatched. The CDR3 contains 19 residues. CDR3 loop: CASSQAGTSGRSNTDTQYF. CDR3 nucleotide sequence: TGTGCCAGCAGCCAAGCCGGGACTAGCGGGAGGAGCAACACAGATACGCAGTATTTT.

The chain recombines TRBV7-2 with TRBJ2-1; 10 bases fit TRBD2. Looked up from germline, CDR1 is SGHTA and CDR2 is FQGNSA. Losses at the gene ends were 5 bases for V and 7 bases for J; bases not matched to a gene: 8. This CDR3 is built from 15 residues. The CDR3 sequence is CASSRGLAAQNEQFF. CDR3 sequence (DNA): TGTGCCAGCAGCCGCGGACTAGCGGCCCAAAATGAGCAGTTCTTC.

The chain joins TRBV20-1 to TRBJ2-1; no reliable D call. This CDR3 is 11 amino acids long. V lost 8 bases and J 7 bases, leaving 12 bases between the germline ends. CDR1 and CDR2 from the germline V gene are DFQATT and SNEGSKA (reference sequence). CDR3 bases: TGCAGTACCGCCGCCCAGAATGAGCAGTTCTTC. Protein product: CSTAAQNEQFF.

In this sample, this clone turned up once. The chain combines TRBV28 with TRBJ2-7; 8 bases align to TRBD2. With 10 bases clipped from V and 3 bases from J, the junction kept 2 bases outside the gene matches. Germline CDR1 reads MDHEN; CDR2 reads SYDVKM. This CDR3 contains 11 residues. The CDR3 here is CATGGDYEQYF. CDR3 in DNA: TGTGCCACCGGGGGGGACTACGAGCAGTACTTC. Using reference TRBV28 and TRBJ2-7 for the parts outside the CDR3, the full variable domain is DVKVTQSSRYLVKRTGEKVFLECVQDMDHENMFWYRQDPGLGLRLIYFSYDVKMKEKGDIPEGYSVSREKKERFSLILESASTNQTSMYLCATGGDYEQYFGPGTRLTVT.

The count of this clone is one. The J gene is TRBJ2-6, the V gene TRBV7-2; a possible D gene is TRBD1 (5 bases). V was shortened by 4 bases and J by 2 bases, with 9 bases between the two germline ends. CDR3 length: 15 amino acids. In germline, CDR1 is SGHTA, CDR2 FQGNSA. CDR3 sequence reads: CASSSTGTGANVLTF. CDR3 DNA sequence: TGTGCCAGCAGCTCTACAGGAACTGGGGCCAACGTCCTGACTTTC.

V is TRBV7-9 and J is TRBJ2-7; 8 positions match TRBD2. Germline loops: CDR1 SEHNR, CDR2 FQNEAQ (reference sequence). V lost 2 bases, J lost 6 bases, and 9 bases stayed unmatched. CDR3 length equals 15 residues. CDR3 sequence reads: CASSLYRAGDGEQYF. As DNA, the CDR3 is TGTGCCAGCAGCTTATATCGAGCGGGAGACGGCGAGCAGTACTTC. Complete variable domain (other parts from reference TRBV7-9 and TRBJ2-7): DTGVSQNPRHKITKRGQNVTFRCDPISEHNRLYWYRQTLGQGPEFLTYFQNEAQLEKSRLLSDRFSAERPKGSFSTLEIQRTEQGDSAMYLCASSLYRAGDGEQYFGPGTRLTVT.

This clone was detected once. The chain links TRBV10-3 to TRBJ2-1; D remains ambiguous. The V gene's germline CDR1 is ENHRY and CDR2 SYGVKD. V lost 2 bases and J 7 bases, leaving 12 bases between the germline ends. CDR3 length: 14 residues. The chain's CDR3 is CAISEAALVNEQFF. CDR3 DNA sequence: TGTGCCATCAGTGAGGCGGCTCTGGTAAATGAGCAGTTCTTC.